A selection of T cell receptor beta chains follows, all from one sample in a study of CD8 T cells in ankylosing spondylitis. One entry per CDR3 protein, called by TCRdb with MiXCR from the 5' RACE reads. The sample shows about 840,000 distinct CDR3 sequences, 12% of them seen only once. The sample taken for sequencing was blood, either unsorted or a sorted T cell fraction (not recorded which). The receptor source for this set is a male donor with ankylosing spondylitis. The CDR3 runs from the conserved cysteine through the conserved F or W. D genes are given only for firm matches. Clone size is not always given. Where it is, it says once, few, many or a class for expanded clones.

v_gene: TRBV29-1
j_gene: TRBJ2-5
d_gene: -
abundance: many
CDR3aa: CSVVDTTTVQETQYF
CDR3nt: TGCAGCGTTGTGGACACCACAACCGTCCAAGAGACCCAGTACTTC

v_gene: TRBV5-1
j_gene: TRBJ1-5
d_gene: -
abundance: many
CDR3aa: CASSRDGDQPQHF
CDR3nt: TGTGCCAGCAGTCGGGACGGTGATCAGCCCCAGCATTTT

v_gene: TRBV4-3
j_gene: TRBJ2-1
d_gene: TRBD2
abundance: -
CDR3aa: CASSQDRGLAGDDEQFF
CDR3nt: TGCGCCAGCAGCCAAGATAGGGGACTAGCGGGAGATGATGAGCAGTTCTTC

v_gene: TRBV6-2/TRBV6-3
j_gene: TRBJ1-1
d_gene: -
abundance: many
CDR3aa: CASSYGRATEAFF
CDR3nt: TGTGCCAGCAGTTACGGCAGGGCCACTGAAGCTTTCTTT

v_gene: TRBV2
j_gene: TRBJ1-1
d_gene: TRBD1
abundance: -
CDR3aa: CASSRDRVRTEAFF
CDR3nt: TGTGCCAGCAGTCGAGACAGGGTAAGGACTGAAGCTTTCTTT

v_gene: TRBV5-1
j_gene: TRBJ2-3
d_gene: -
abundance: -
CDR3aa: CASSPGGGGLDTQYF
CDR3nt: TGCGCCAGCAGCCCCGGAGGAGGGGGCCTAGATACGCAGTATTTT

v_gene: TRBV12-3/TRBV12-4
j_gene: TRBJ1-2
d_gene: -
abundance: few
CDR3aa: CASSLGGFGGYTF
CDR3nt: TGTGCCAGCAGTTTAGGAGGGTTCGGCGGCTACACCTTC

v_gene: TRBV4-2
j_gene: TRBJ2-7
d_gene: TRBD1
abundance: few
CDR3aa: CASSSRTGFTYEQYF
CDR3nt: TGTGCCAGCAGCTCAAGGACAGGGTTTACCTACGAGCAGTACTTC

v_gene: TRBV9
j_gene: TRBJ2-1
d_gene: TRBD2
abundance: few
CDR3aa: CASSVGTTSLKEQFF
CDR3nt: TGTGCCAGCAGCGTAGGTACGACTAGCCTCAAGGAGCAGTTCTTC

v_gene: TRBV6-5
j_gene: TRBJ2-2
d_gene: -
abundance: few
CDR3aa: CASSYSGFYGELFF
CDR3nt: TGTGCCAGCAGTTACTCGGGGTTCTACGGGGAGCTGTTTTTT

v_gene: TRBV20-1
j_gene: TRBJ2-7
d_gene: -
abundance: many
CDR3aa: CSASGQYSALNVQYF
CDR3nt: TGCAGTGCTAGCGGGCAGTATTCGGCCCTAAACGTGCAGTACTTC

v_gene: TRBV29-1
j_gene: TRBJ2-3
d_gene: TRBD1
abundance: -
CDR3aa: CSVGWTDRRSDTQYF
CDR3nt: TGCAGCGTTGGCTGGACGGACAGGAGGTCAGATACGCAGTATTTT

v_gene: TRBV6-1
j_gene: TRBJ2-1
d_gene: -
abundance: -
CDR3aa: CASSERGREQFF
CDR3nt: TGTGCCAGCAGTGAAAGGGGGAGGGAGCAGTTCTTC

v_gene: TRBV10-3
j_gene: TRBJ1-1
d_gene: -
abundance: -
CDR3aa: CAIRGREDTEAFF
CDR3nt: TGTGCCATCAGGGGGCGAGAGGACACTGAAGCTTTCTTT

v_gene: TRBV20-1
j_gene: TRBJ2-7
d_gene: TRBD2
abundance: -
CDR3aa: CSARDMGTSVEQYF
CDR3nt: TGCAGTGCTAGAGATATGGGGACTAGCGTCGAGCAGTACTTC

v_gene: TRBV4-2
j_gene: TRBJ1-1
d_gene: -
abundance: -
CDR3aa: CASSHSGSGEAFF
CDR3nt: TGTGCCAGCAGCCATTCCGGTTCCGGGGAAGCTTTCTTT